The 24 T cell receptor beta chains presented below share a single source sample, sequenced in a study of cytomegalovirus exposure and HLA in healthy donors. Generated by immunoSEQ multiplex PCR, the TCRdb table keeps only in-frame clones and is missing some. Of about 65,000 clones listed, about 91% are singletons. The sequenced sample consisted of PBMCs. The receptor source for this set is a woman aged 18-30 years in good health and CMV-seronegative.

This chain joins TRBV7-6 and TRBJ2-1; TRBD2 might be the D (6 bases). The CDR3 contains 15 residues. Trimming cost V 8 bases and J 0 bases, with 14 bases left between them. Germline CDR1 and CDR2: SGHVS and FNYEAQ. As DNA, the CDR3 is TGTGCCAGCGCCTGGGGGGAGAGCTCCTACAATGAGCAGTTCTTC. Translation gives CASAWGESSYNEQFF. Full variable domain (missing parts from reference TRBV7-6 and TRBJ2-1): GAGVSQSPRYKVTKRGQDVALRCDPISGHVSLYWYRQALGQGPEFLTYFNYEAQQDKSGLPNDRFSAERPEGSISTLTIQRTEQRDSAMYRCASAWGESSYNEQFFGPGTRLTVL.

The chain has TRBV28 and TRBJ2-3, with TRBD1 identical over 9 bases. Trimming removed 7 bases from V and 0 bases from J; junction bases left unmatched: 17. This CDR3 comprises 19 residues. Germline V lookup: CDR1 MDHEN, CDR2 SYDVKM. CDR3 amino acids: CASKGMAGQGIFSTDTQYF. In DNA form, the CDR3 reads TGTGCCAGCAAGGGGATGGCGGGACAGGGCATTTTTAGCACAGATACGCAGTATTTT.

The V gene is TRBV6-5, the J gene TRBJ1-4; D is ambiguous. Between the trimmed V and J ends, which lost 2 bases and 3 bases, there was a span of 10 bases. Germline CDR1 and CDR2: MNHEY and SVGAGI. This CDR3 spans 15 amino acids. The CDR3 is CASSYEGTANEKLFF. The DNA of the CDR3 is TGTGCCAGCAGTTACGAGGGTACGGCTAATGAAAAACTGTTTTTT.

The V call is TRBV28, the J call TRBJ1-5; 7 nucleotides match TRBD1. The CDR3 is 17 amino acids. V was pared by 5 bases and J by 0 bases, with 10 bases of the junction left unmatched. The V gene's germline CDR1 is MDHEN and CDR2 SYDVKM. CDR3: CASSLRQGIISNQPQHF. The DNA for the CDR3 is TGTGCCAGCAGTCTAAGACAGGGAATTATTAGCAATCAGCCCCAGCATTTT. The variable domain in full, with the rest retrieved from reference TRBV28 and TRBJ1-5, is DVKVTQSSRYLVKRTGEKVFLECVQDMDHENMFWYRQDPGLGLRLIYFSYDVKMKEKGDIPEGYSVSREKKERFSLILESASTNQTSMYLCASSLRQGIISNQPQHFGDGTRLSIL.

The chain couples TRBV11-2 to TRBJ1-2; the D is unclear. CDR3 size: 12 residues. The germline V gene encodes CDR1 SGHAT and CDR2 FQNNGV. Trimming removed 5 bases from V and 2 bases from J, with 6 bases in between. The CDR3 loop is CASSPRNYGYTF. Written as DNA, the CDR3 is TGTGCCAGCAGCCCCAGAAACTATGGCTACACCTTC.

The V gene is TRBV7-3, the J gene TRBJ2-1; D unresolved. This CDR3 contains 16 residues. V was shortened by 5 bases and J by 0 bases, with 14 bases between the two germline ends. CDR1 is SGHTA, CDR2 FQGTGA, per germline. The CDR3 DNA reads TGTGCCAGCAGCCCGACCGTTAGGAGCTCCTACAATGAGCAGTTCTTC. Protein: CASSPTVRSSYNEQFF.

V usage is TRBV5-1 and J usage is TRBJ1-2, with D unclear. V was cut by 0 bases and J by 8 bases, with 8 bases left in between. Germline V CDR1 and CDR2: SGHRS, YFSETQ. This CDR3 is built from 12 residues. The CDR3 DNA reads TGCGCCAGCAGCTTGGCGGGGATCGGCTACACCTTC. It specifies CASSLAGIGYTF.

The chain joins TRBV28 to TRBJ2-7; the D gene is possibly TRBD1 (5 bases). In germline, CDR1 is MDHEN, CDR2 SYDVKM. Trimming shortened V by 2 bases and J by 3 bases, and 8 bases separated the two germline ends. The CDR3 spans 13 residues. This CDR3 reads CASSLRQIYEQYF. CDR3 DNA sequence: TGTGCCAGCAGTTTACGACAGATCTACGAGCAGTACTTC.

This sequence joins TRBV29-1 and TRBJ1-3, with D unclear. CDR1 is SQVTM and CDR2 is ANQGSEA in the germline V gene. The CDR3 is 15 residues long. Trimming took 5 bases from V and 0 from J, leaving 14 bases between them. The CDR3: CSVLTLLSSGNTIYF. CDR3 DNA sequence: TGCAGCGTTCTGACACTCCTGAGCTCTGGAAACACCATATATTTT. Full variable domain (rest looked up from reference TRBV29-1 and TRBJ1-3): SAVISQKPSRDICQRGTSLTIQCQVDSQVTMMFWYRQQPGQSLTLIATANQGSEATYESGFVIDKFPISRPNLTFSTLTVSNMSPEDSSIYLCSVLTLLSSGNTIYFGEGSWLTVV.

The V gene is TRBV6-5, the J gene TRBJ2-7; D is undetermined. There are 15 residues in the CDR3. The V gene lost 4 bases and the J gene lost 0 bases, with 13 bases spanning the gap. In germline, CDR1 is MNHEY, CDR2 SVGAGI. The CDR3 DNA follows: TGTGCCAGCAGTTTGTCGAACACCTTCTCCTACGAGCAGTACTTC. Translated: CASSLSNTFSYEQYF.

This chain joins TRBV11-2 and TRBJ2-7, with D possibly TRBD1 on 5 matching bases. V lost 2 bases and J lost 0, with 8 bases in between. Germline V gives CDR1 SGHAT, CDR2 FQNNGV. The CDR3 totals 14 residues. Here the CDR3 DNA reads TGTGCCAGCAGCTTATGGCAGGGCTCCTACGAGCAGTACTTC. Translating gives CASSLWQGSYEQYF.

This rearrangement joins TRBV4-2 to TRBJ2-7, with a possible D match to TRBD2 (7 bases). Germline CDR1 LGHNA, CDR2 YNFKEQ. The V gene lost 0 bases and the J gene lost 1 base, with 13 bases spanning the gap. This CDR3 has 16 amino acids. CDR3 in DNA: TGTGCCAGCAGCCAAGAGATAGGGGGGGGGTCCTACGAGCAGTACTTC. It codes for CASSQEIGGGSYEQYF.

This chain links TRBV15 with TRBJ2-1, with D possibly matching TRBD2 (6 bases). Germline-derived CDR1 and CDR2 are LNHNV and YYDKDF (reference sequence). The CDR3 is 16 residues long. Trimming left V 0 bases short and J 5 bases short, with 14 bases between. CDR3 region: CATSRDRGLANNEQFF. In DNA form, the CDR3 reads TGTGCCACCAGCAGAGATCGTGGGCTAGCGAACAATGAGCAGTTCTTC.

The V and J genes are TRBV5-1 and TRBJ2-3, with 7 positions matching TRBD1. Germline V gene data show CDR1 as SGHRS and CDR2 as YFSETQ. With 4 bases clipped from V and 1 base from J, the junction kept 12 bases outside the gene matches. The CDR3 runs to 17 residues. CDR3 amino acids: CASSVGETGSRTDTQYF. As DNA, the CDR3 is TGCGCCAGCAGCGTGGGGGAGACAGGGAGTCGCACAGATACGCAGTATTTT.

Only one count was recorded for this clone. The genes are TRBV6-5 and TRBJ2-3; D might be TRBD2 (6 bases). Trimming took 2 bases from V and 2 from J, leaving 11 bases between them. The length of the CDR3 is 15 residues. Germline CDR1 is MNHEY and CDR2 is SVGAGI. The CDR3 reads CASSYGRGHTDTQYF. The CDR3 DNA reads as TGTGCCAGCAGTTACGGGCGGGGCCACACAGATACGCAGTATTTT.

This clone occurred once. This chain uses TRBV6-1 with TRBJ1-1; D gene uncertain. The V gene's germline CDR1 is MNHNS and CDR2 SASEGT. The CDR3 consists of 13 residues. Trimming stripped 7 bases from V and 1 base from J, with 10 bases between. The CDR3 region is CASNPGRNTEAFF. The DNA for the CDR3 is TGTGCCAGCAACCCCGGGAGGAACACTGAAGCTTTCTTT.

Note on this clone: At one end, the junction sequence differs from germline, possibly due to a read error. This rearrangement joins TRBV7-6 to TRBJ2-7; 15 positions match TRBD2. This CDR3 has 15 residues. CDR1 is SGHVS and CDR2 is FNYEAQ in the germline V gene. The CDR3 region has the DNA TGTGCCAGCAGCGGGGGACTAGCGGGGGGCCAACCTCTGGACTTC. Translation: CASSGGLAGGQPLDF.

This rearrangement joins TRBV6-4 to TRBJ2-3, with 10 positions matching TRBD1. CDR3 length: 15 residues. V was pared by 10 bases and J by 2 bases, with 9 bases of the junction left unmatched. Per germline, CDR1 MRHNA and CDR2 SNTAGT. CDR3 nucleotide sequence: TGTGCCACCCCCCCCGGGACAGGGGCCACAGATACGCAGTATTTT. Translation: CATPPGTGATDTQYF.

The V gene is TRBV30, the J gene TRBJ2-4; 8 bases map to TRBD2. Germline-derived CDR1 and CDR2 are GTSNPN and SVGIG (reference sequence). This CDR3 is 14 amino acids long. With V trimmed by 1 base and J by 7 bases, 6 bases remained unmatched. CDR3 region: CAWSGRGASNIQYF. CDR3 DNA: TGTGCCTGGAGTGGGCGGGGGGCGTCGAACATTCAGTACTTC.

The chain has TRBV9 and TRBJ2-2; 7 bases are shared with TRBD2. The CDR3 consists of 13 residues. The V and J ends lost 5 bases and 5 bases, in that order; junction bases with no gene match: 3. Per germline, CDR1 SGDLS and CDR2 YYNGEE. The CDR3 is CASRGGDTGELFF. The CDR3 coding sequence is TGTGCCAGCAGGGGGGGGGATACCGGGGAGCTGTTTTTT. The full variable domain, completed using reference TRBV9 and TRBJ2-2, is DSGVTQTPKHLITATGQRVTLRCSPRSGDLSVYWYQQSLDQGLQFLIQYYNGEERAKGNILERFSAQQFPDLHSELNLSSLELGDSALYFCASRGGDTGELFFGEGSRLTVL.

CDR3 protein: CASSFVGRAGNEKLFF. CDR3 nucleotide sequence: TGTGCCAGCAGCTTCGTAGGTAGGGCAGGGAACGAAAAACTGTTTTTT. The rearrangement joins TRBV7-9 to TRBJ1-4, with D perhaps matching TRBD1 (5 bases). The CDR3 extends over 16 amino acids. Germline V gene lookup returns CDR1 SEHNR and CDR2 FQNEAQ (reference sequence). The V gene lost 3 bases and the J gene lost 8 bases, with 19 bases spanning the gap.

The rearrangement links TRBV4-2 to TRBJ2-1; TRBD2 matches 9 bases. In germline, CDR1 is LGHNA, CDR2 YNFKEQ. V was pared by 0 bases and J by 6 bases, with 6 bases of the junction left unmatched. The CDR3 is 16 residues long. Here the CDR3 reads CASSQEGAGGPNEQFF. Here the CDR3 DNA reads TGTGCCAGCAGCCAAGAAGGAGCGGGGGGCCCCAATGAGCAGTTCTTC.

This chain links TRBV4-3 with TRBJ1-2; 8 nucleotides line up with TRBD1. V was clipped by 0 bases and J by 4 bases; unmatched bases: 7. Germline V gene sequence: CDR1 LGHNA, CDR2 YSLEER. This CDR3 has 16 residues. The CDR3: CASSQETPGQGYGYTF. The CDR3 DNA is TGCGCCAGCAGCCAAGAGACCCCCGGACAGGGCTATGGCTACACCTTC.

CDR3 protein: CASSMGTSGSLYEQYF. The CDR3 DNA reads as TGTGCCAGCAGCATGGGGACTAGCGGGAGTTTATACGAGCAGTACTTC. V usage is TRBV9 and J usage is TRBJ2-7; 14 nucleotides match TRBD2. V was clipped by 4 bases and J by 4 bases; unmatched bases: 7. The CDR3 sequence is 16 residues long. Germline-derived CDR1 and CDR2 are SGDLS and YYNGEE.